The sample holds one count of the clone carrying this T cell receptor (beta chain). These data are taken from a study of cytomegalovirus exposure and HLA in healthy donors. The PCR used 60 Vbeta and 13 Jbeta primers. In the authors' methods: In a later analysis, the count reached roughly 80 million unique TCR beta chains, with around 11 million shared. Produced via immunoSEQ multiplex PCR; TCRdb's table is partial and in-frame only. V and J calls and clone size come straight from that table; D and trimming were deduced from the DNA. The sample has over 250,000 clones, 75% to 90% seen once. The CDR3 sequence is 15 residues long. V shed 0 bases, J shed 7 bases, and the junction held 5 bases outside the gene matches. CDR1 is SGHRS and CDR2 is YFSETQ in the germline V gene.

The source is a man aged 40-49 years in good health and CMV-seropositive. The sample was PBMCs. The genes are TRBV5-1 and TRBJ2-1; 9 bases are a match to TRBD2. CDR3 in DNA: TGCGCCAGCAGCTTGGCGGGCGGGAGGGCGAATGAGCAGTTCTTC. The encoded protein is CASSLAGGRANEQFF.